This entry lists 27 T cell receptor beta chains sequenced from one sample in a study of blood T cells in healthy people across ages. A second PCR of 7 to 11 cycles used a sample-barcoded 5' primer and a J-beta primer mix. One entry per CDR3 protein, called by TCRdb with MiXCR from the 5' RACE reads. Here the sample spans about 800,000 distinct CDR3 sequences, about half being singletons. The sequenced material came from blood. These receptors all come from a man older than 75 in good health.

This clonotype was picked up many times. The chain uses TRBV2 and TRBJ2-1, with D perhaps given as TRBD1 or TRBD2 (5 bases each). Germline V gene data show CDR1 as SNHLY and CDR2 as FYNNEI. V lost 2 bases and J 8 bases, leaving 22 bases between the germline ends. CDR3 size: 17 residues. The CDR3 region is CASSEPGRASVTDEQFF. CDR3 DNA: TGTGCCAGCAGTGAACCAGGGCGGGCGTCTGTTACCGATGAGCAGTTCTTC. The full variable domain, its missing parts supplied by reference TRBV2 and TRBJ2-1, is EPEVTQTPSHQVTQMGQEVILRCVPISNHLYFYWYRQILGQKVEFLVSFYNNEISEKSEIFDDQFSVERPDGSNFTLKIRSTKLEDSAMYFCASSEPGRASVTDEQFFGPGTRLTVL.

This clonotype was picked up many times. J is TRBJ1-5 and V is TRBV29-1; no firm D call. Deletions cut 4 bases from V and 1 base from J, with 8 bases between. Germline CDR1 is SQVTM and CDR2 is ANQGSEA. The CDR3 contains 13 residues. The CDR3, as DNA: TGCAGCGTTGTAATAGAAAGCAATCAGCCCCAGCATTTT. This codes for CSVVIESNQPQHF.

The CDR3 DNA is TGTGCCAGCAGCCAAGATAGGGAATCTGGGGCCAACGTCCTGACTTTC. Its protein is CASSQDRESGANVLTF. This rearrangement joins TRBV4-2 to TRBJ2-6, with D uncertain. The CDR3 sequence is 16 residues long. V lost 0 bases and J 1 base, leaving 7 bases between the germline ends. Germline CDR1 LGHNA, CDR2 YNFKEQ.

V is TRBV4-1 and J is TRBJ2-7; no reliable D call. Trimming pared 1 base from V and 6 bases from J, leaving 10 bases between. This CDR3 comprises 13 residues. Germline V gene sequence: CDR1 MGHRA, CDR2 YSYEKL. In DNA form, the CDR3 reads TGCGCCAGCAGCCAAGTCGAACAGACCGAGCAGTACTTC. Translated: CASSQVEQTEQYF.

CDR3 amino acids: CASRKSTAGEQYF. CDR3 nucleotides: TGTGCCAGCAGAAAATCGACGGCTGGCGAGCAGTACTTC. V gene TRBV12-3 or TRBV12-4 combines with J gene TRBJ2-7; D ambiguous. The CDR3 contains 13 residues. The V and J ends lost 6 bases and 6 bases respectively, with 15 bases between them.

This clonotype was detected only a few times. The chain combines TRBV7-3 with TRBJ2-3; D might be TRBD2 (7 bases). V shed 9 bases and J shed 3 bases, with 16 bases lying between them. The V gene's germline CDR1 is SGHTA and CDR2 FQGTGA. The CDR3 contains 14 residues. The CDR3: CASGEGGMTDTQYF. The CDR3 region has the DNA TGTGCCAGTGGGGAGGGGGGCATGACAGATACGCAGTATTTT.

This sequence joins TRBV12-3 or TRBV12-4 and TRBJ2-5, with 7 bases lining up with TRBD2. V lost 8 bases and J lost 11; bases outside the gene matches: 20. This CDR3 spans 15 amino acids. The CDR3 sequence: CASCLGRENSNEQYF. In nucleotides, the CDR3 is TGTGCCAGCTGCCTGGGGCGGGAGAACTCCAATGAGCAGTACTTC.

This clonotype was seen just once. The chain uses TRBV5-1 and TRBJ2-3, with D perhaps matching TRBD1 (5 bases). The germline CDR1 and CDR2 sequences are SGHRS and YFSETQ. The CDR3 extends over 16 amino acids. With 0 bases removed from V and 0 bases from J, the gap between germline ends came to 11 bases. As DNA, the CDR3 is TGCGCCAGCAGCTTGGGACAGAGTACTAGCACAGATACGCAGTATTTT. Its translation: CASSLGQSTSTDTQYF.

This clonotype was counted between two and nine times. J is TRBJ1-4 and V is TRBV29-1; 7 positions agree with TRBD1. Germline CDR1 is SQVTM and CDR2 is ANQGSEA. The V gene end was trimmed by 0 bases and the J gene end by 0 bases; junction bases not matched to a gene: 4. The CDR3 loop spans 16 amino acids. Written as DNA, the CDR3 is TGCAGCGTTGAAGAGGCCAGGGGGGCAACTAATGAAAAACTGTTTTTT. Protein product: CSVEEARGATNEKLFF.

This clonotype was picked up a small number of times. This chain connects TRBV10-3 to TRBJ2-3; the match to TRBD2 covers 12 bases. Losses at the gene ends were 10 bases for V and 5 bases for J; bases not matched to a gene: 7. Germline CDR1 is ENHRY and CDR2 is SYGVKD. The CDR3 covers 14 residues. The CDR3 DNA reads TGTGCCACCAGCGGACTAGCGGGATTAGATACGCAGTATTTT. Translating gives CATSGLAGLDTQYF.

V is TRBV5-1 and J is TRBJ2-7; D gene uncertain. The CDR3 spans 14 residues. Germline CDR1 reads SGHRS; CDR2 reads YFSETQ. The V and J ends lost 0 bases and 0 bases respectively, with 7 bases between them. This CDR3 reads CASSLESNSYEQYF. The CDR3 bases are TGCGCCAGCAGCTTGGAGTCTAACTCCTACGAGCAGTACTTC.

This rearrangement joins TRBV7-8 to TRBJ2-7; TRBD2 agrees at 7 bases. Germline-derived CDR1 and CDR2 are SGHVS and FQNEAQ. Trimming removed 2 bases from V and 3 bases from J; junction bases left unmatched: 7. The CDR3 length is 15 residues. The CDR3 reads CASSLSGSGGYEQYF. The CDR3 DNA reads TGTGCCAGCAGCTTATCGGGTTCGGGGGGCTACGAGCAGTACTTC.

To note about this clonotype: Given a much more abundant clone one base away, this may be a read error. The V call is TRBV20-1, the J call TRBJ2-5; D tentatively fits TRBD1 or TRBD2 (5 bases each). Germline CDR1 and CDR2: DFQATT and SNEGSKA (reference sequence). V was clipped by 0 bases and J by 5 bases, with 16 bases between them. This CDR3 is 15 amino acids long. CDR3 sequence: CSARDPNTEGETQYF. The CDR3 nucleotides read TGCAGTGCTAGAGATCCCAACACAGAGGGGGAGACCCAGTACTTC.

The genes are TRBV29-1 and TRBJ2-5; D is uncertain. Between the trimmed V and J ends, which lost 7 bases and 5 bases, there was a span of 11 bases. CDR3 length equals 11 residues. Germline V gene data show CDR1 as SQVTM and CDR2 as ANQGSEA. The CDR3 loop is CSALPGETQYF. Written as DNA, the CDR3 is TGCAGCGCCCTCCCCGGTGAGACCCAGTACTTC.

The V gene is TRBV7-2, the J gene TRBJ2-7, with 8 bases lining up with TRBD2. The CDR3 is 14 amino acids. Looked up from germline, CDR1 is SGHTA and CDR2 is FQGNSA. Trimming took 4 bases from V and 0 from J; bases not matched to a gene: 2. DNA for the CDR3: TGTACCAGCAGCTCCGGGACTAGCTCCTACGAGCAGTACTTC. It yields the protein CTSSSGTSSYEQYF.

This clonotype was detected a few times. The chain recombines TRBV27 with TRBJ2-1; D is unresolved. Germline V gives CDR1 MNHEY, CDR2 SMNVEV (reference sequence). Trimming cost V 7 bases and J 8 bases, with 21 bases left between them. The CDR3 sequence is 15 residues long. The CDR3 is CASNHLGPGRDEQFF. CDR3 sequence (DNA): TGTGCCAGCAACCACCTTGGCCCCGGTAGGGATGAGCAGTTCTTC.

V and J are TRBV29-1 and TRBJ2-1; D might be TRBD1 (5 bases). The DNA end is more similar to TRBJ2-7, so the J call may be wrong. The V gene's germline CDR1 is SQVTM and CDR2 ANQGSEA. The CDR3 has 13 residues. DNA of the CDR3: TGCAGCGGGTTAGGGGTTTCCTACAATGAGCAGTACTTC. This gives the protein CSGLGVSYNEQYF.

V is TRBV14 and J is TRBJ1-6; D is unclear. Per the germline V gene, CDR1 is SGHDN and CDR2 is FVKESK. V lost 4 bases to trimming and J lost 9 bases, with 7 bases between them. The CDR3 totals 12 residues. This chain's CDR3 is CASSLQISPLHF. CDR3 in DNA: TGTGCCAGCAGCCTCCAGATTTCACCCCTCCACTTT.

The V call is TRBV4-2, the J call TRBJ1-2; D is unclear. Trimming pared 7 bases from V and 2 bases from J, leaving 17 bases between. CDR3 length: 15 amino acids. Germline V gene lookup returns CDR1 LGHNA and CDR2 YNFKEQ. CDR3 nucleotide sequence: TGTGCCAGCATCTCTTTACTGACGCCAAACTATGGCTACACCTTC. Its protein product is CASISLLTPNYGYTF.

This clonotype was found a few times. DNA of the CDR3: TGTGCCAGCAGCCCGAGGCGCTCAGCTCAAGAGACCCAGTACTTC. This codes for CASSPRRSAQETQYF. The chain joins TRBV7-2 to TRBJ2-5, with D unclear. This CDR3 comprises 15 residues. V lost 5 bases and J 2 bases, leaving 15 bases between the germline ends. CDR1 and CDR2 (germline): SGHTA, FQGNSA.

The chain uses TRBV7-8 and TRBJ2-1; TRBD1 might be the D (5 bases). V was shortened by 4 bases and J by 6 bases, with 16 bases between the two germline ends. The CDR3 loop spans 15 amino acids. Germline-derived CDR1 and CDR2 are SGHVS and FQNEAQ. The CDR3 DNA follows: TGTGCCAGCAGCTCCCAGGGAAATATAGTCAATGAGCAGTTCTTC. Protein sequence: CASSSQGNIVNEQFF.

The rearrangement links TRBV7-2 to TRBJ2-1; D call uncertain. The CDR3 totals 12 residues. Germline CDR1 reads SGHTA; CDR2 reads FQGNSA. Between the trimmed V and J ends, which lost 5 bases and 8 bases, there was a span of 10 bases. The CDR3 DNA is TGTGCCAGCAGCCAAAAGGTAGATGAGCAGTTCTTC. Translation: CASSQKVDEQFF.

A word on this clonotype: A single base separates this from a much larger clone, so it may be a read error. This chain joins TRBV21-1 and TRBJ2-1; the DNA was not used to check the table's D call, TRBD2. TRBV21-1 is designated a pseudogene. The CDR3 is 16 residues long. The CDR3 loop is CASSKRLASLYNEQFF. Written as DNA, the CDR3 is TGTGCCAGCAGCAAAAGACTAGCAAGTCTCTACAATGAGCAGTTCTTC.

This sequence joins TRBV6-5 and TRBJ2-2; TRBD2 aligns across 12 bases. Germline V gene lookup returns CDR1 MNHEY and CDR2 SVGAGI. Trimming at V came to 2 bases and at J to 2 bases, leaving 6 bases not matched to a gene. The CDR3 loop spans 18 amino acids. This chain's CDR3 is CASSYPSGRDTNTGELFF. For the CDR3, the DNA is TGTGCCAGCAGTTACCCTAGCGGGAGGGATACAAACACCGGGGAGCTGTTTTTT.

This clonotype was detected once. J is TRBJ1-2 and V is TRBV6-1; 7 bases are shared with TRBD1. J lost 2 bases, V lost 2 bases, and 5 bases had no gene match. The CDR3 covers 15 residues. Per the germline V gene, CDR1 is MNHNS and CDR2 is SASEGT. The CDR3 region is CASSEWDSLNYGYTF. For the CDR3, the DNA is TGTGCCAGCAGTGAATGGGACAGTCTGAACTATGGCTACACCTTC.

The chain carries TRBV12-3 or TRBV12-4 and TRBJ1-2; 8 positions agree with TRBD1. CDR3 length: 14 residues. V lost 6 bases, J lost 3 bases, and 6 bases stayed unmatched. This CDR3 is CASSGQGYDYGYTF. For the CDR3, the DNA is TGTGCCAGCAGCGGACAGGGCTACGACTATGGCTACACCTTC.

This clonotype has only one observation. The J gene is TRBJ2-7, the V gene TRBV5-4; D is uncertain. The CDR3 loop spans 14 amino acids. CDR1 is SGHNT, CDR2 YYREEE, per germline (reference sequence). Between the trimmed V and J ends, which lost 2 bases and 7 bases, there was a span of 16 bases. The CDR3 loop reads CASSLGSGYNEQYF. The DNA of the CDR3 is TGTGCCAGCAGCTTAGGTTCTGGTTACAATGAGCAGTACTTC.